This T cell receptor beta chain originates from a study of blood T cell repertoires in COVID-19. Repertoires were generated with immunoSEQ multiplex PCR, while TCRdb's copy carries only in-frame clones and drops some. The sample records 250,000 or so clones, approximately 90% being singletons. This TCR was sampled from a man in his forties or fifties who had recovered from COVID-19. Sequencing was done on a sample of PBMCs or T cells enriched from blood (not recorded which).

The DNA of the CDR3 is TGCAGCGTGAACCCCGCCCTCCCCGGGACAGGCGCCTGGAGGTATGGCTACACCTTC. This sequence encodes CSVNPALPGTGAWRYGYTF. The chain is built from TRBV29-1 and TRBJ1-2, with 8 positions matching TRBD1. CDR1 and CDR2 (germline): SQVTM, ANQGSEA. With 6 bases clipped from V and 5 bases from J, the junction kept 26 bases outside the gene matches. This CDR3 comprises 19 residues.